This T cell receptor beta chain was recovered during a study of shared clonotypes between healthy human individuals (dated by TCRdb to the early 2020s). About the investigation overall: The cohort included three men and two women between 18 and 49 years of age. For each donor, CD4 naive and CD4 memory were each run on three plates, CD8 naive on two plates, and CD8 memory on one plate. To estimate repertoire size and how much clonotype sharing occurs between individuals, the study deeply sequenced the blood TCR repertoires of several healthy adults. Different laboratories and diverse techniques were used to prepare libraries and sequence TCR repertoires, to increase sequencing depth and limit assay-specific biases. Between about 0.9 and 10 billion PBMCs per donor were obtained by leukapheresis.

The donors were healthy, HIV-negative adults with no recently reported acute infections or vaccinations. Only Caucasian adults living in Nashville, Tennessee, USA were represented among the donors. CD8 memory samples consisted of magnetically selected CD45RO+ cells combined with CCR7-negative CD45RA+ effector memory (TemRA) cells. After blood collection by leukapheresis, PBMCs were isolated using Ficoll-Histopaque density gradient centrifugation and then cryopreserved in the vapor phase of liquid nitrogen. Analytical flow cytometry was used to check the purity and quantity of every magnetically sorted T cell population. Genomic DNA was isolated from every sorted fraction and measured by UV absorbance on a Nanodrop 2000c. TCR CDR3 regions were amplified from genomic DNA by multiplex PCR using the deep immunoSEQ assay. For each cell subset, the extracted genomic DNA was distributed evenly across all wells of several immunoSEQ 96-well plates, and each plate served as one replicate. For sorted subsets, about 0.2 ug genomic DNA, equal to 30,000 to 35,000 T cell genomes, was loaded into each replicate PCR. The purified libraries were quantified using a Qubit 3.0 fluorometer, sized with a Bioanalyzer 2100, and then quantified again using the KAPA Library Quantification kit. A separate single-read 150-cycle Illumina NextSeq 550 flow cell was used to sequence each immunoSEQ 96-well plate. The study's processing was this. Because only junctional sequences without quality scores were contained in the immunoSEQ output, filtering matching that applied to full-length reads could not be performed. Sequences were annotated with PyIR, a Python wrapper for IgBLAST v1.9, and V/J genes and CDR3 were assigned using IMGT germline references. Reads were removed for weak V/J assignments (E-value above 1e-6), missing CDR3, stop codons, out-of-frame junctions, or ambiguous translated residues. A V3J clonotype was defined by an identical inferred V gene, J gene, and CDR3 amino acid sequence. The percentage overlap between two repertoires was calculated by dividing the number of shared unique clonotypes by the size of the smaller repertoire. Three approaches were used to assess repertoire richness: RTK rarefaction, the Chao1 estimator, and Recon v2.1 estimates of unobserved clonotypes. For all TCRbeta clonotypes obtained by the gDNA method from a few donors, generation probabilities were computed with OLGA. TCRdb obtained this table from immuneACCESS and retained in-frame rearrangements with V and J assigned. These tables miss some clones; where compared with another copy, unresolved V genes account for less than half of the shortfall, and the remainder is unexplained. The D gene and trimming were derived from the DNA, and the V and J assignments and clone size from that table. This sample gives around 300,000 clones in total; around 87% of them show up just once. Roughly 17% of the sample goes to the ten largest clones.

Broader findings and caveats from the paper: Estimated clonotype richness was generally larger for naive than for memory subsets. The genetic and exposure-history diversity represented was limited by the small number of donors. Sampling was restricted to blood, and TCR repertoires in tissue are likely to differ from TCR repertoires in blood. Pairwise subsampling indicated that sequencing depth was expected to affect the degree of clonotype sharing among donors. Rarefaction of sorted-subset datasets indicated incomplete sequencing despite the large sequencing depth. Sharing across several donors was observed for around 5% of naive CD4, less than 4% of naive CD8, over 2% of memory CD4, and around 0.4% of memory CD8 clonotypes. Higher generation probabilities were observed for clonotypes shared by all four sorted-subset donors than for non-shared clonotypes.

A word on this clone: There is no known antigen for this receptor. Within one base of it there is no much larger clone, and no base qualities were kept.

From a lookup of the germline V gene, CDR1 and CDR2 are SGHTA and FQGNSA. Including cysteine and phenylalanine, the CDR3 has 16 amino acids. Solely the CDR3 DNA is kept, with 48 bases framed from the first base. Germline trimming: 3 bases from V, 2 bases from J; junction bases outside gene matches: 5. The TCR sequence derives from a man between 18 and 35 years old in good health. The sequenced sample was memory CD8+ T cells sorted from blood. Explained via the paper, the cell subset or site label denotes: CD45RO+ cells pooled with CCR7-negative TemRA cells. Recombination joined TRBV7-2 with TRBJ2-3; 10 bases in the middle match TRBD2. The sequenced DNA is TGTGCCAGCAGCTTGATAGCGGGAGGCACCACAGATACGCAGTATTTT. Its protein reads: CASSLIAGGTTDTQYF.